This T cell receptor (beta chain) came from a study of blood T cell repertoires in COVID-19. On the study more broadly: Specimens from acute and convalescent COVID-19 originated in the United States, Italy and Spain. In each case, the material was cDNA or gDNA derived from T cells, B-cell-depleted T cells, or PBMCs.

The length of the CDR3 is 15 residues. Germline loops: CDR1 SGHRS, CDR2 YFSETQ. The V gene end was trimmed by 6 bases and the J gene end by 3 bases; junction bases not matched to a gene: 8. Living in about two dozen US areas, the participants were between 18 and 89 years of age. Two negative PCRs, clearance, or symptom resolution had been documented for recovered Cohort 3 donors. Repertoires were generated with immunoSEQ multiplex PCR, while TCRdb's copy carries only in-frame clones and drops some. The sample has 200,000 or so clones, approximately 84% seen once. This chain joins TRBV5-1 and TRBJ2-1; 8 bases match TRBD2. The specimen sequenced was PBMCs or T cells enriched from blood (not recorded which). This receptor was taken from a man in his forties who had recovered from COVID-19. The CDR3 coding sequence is TGCGCCAGCAAACCTCTAGCGGGTAACTACAATGAGCAGTTCTTC. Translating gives CASKPLAGNYNEQFF.